Below, one T cell receptor (beta chain) is given with its context. This sample stems from a study of T cell changes during pregnancy in multiple sclerosis. The CDR3 has 13 amino acids. Trimming cost V 8 bases and J 6 bases, with 17 bases left between them. The germline V gene has CDR1 MNHEY and CDR2 SMNVEV (reference sequence). TCRdb's table, derived via immunoSEQ multiplex PCR, lists solely in-frame clones and lacks some. Of almost 35,000 clones in the sample, over 75% were seen once. This chain links TRBV27 with TRBJ2-7; tentative D call: TRBD1 (5 bases). The sample consisted of CD8+ T cells from peripheral blood mononuclear cells, taken before pregnancy. This TCR came from a female donor with multiple sclerosis, enrolled in a pregnancy study. CDR3: CASAIGAGSEQYF. The CDR3 DNA is TGTGCCAGCGCCATAGGGGCAGGGTCCGAGCAGTACTTC.